This TCR beta chain was obtained from a study of T cells in Graves' hyperthyroidism and ophthalmopathy (dated by TCRdb to between 2019 and 2020). Some background on the complete study: Peripheral blood was collected at initial diagnosis, before any treatment. A discovery cohort of approximately 100 patients, 43 with Graves' ophthalmopathy and about 60 with stable Graves' hyperthyroidism, was used to find distinguishing TCR V-J signatures. Whether ophthalmopathy could be predicted prospectively was tested in an independent validation cohort made up of 18 to 20 hyperthyroidism patients plus 17 patients who later progressed to ophthalmopathy. The 75 to 100 discovery patients were randomly split 7:3 into training and test sets. In six Graves' hyperthyroidism patients, the study also compared T-cell repertoires from thyroid tissue with T-cell repertoires from blood. After blood sampling, hyperthyroidism patients were treated with methimazole at a starting dose of 30 mg daily, and ophthalmopathy patients were treated with high-dose intravenous methylprednisolone. The paper describes TCR Vbeta CDR3 sequencing of 135 peripheral blood samples, made up of 43 ophthalmopathy patients, approximately 73 hyperthyroidism patients and roughly 17 progressor patients.

The germline V gene (reference sequence) gives CDR1 as DFQATT and CDR2 as SNEGSKA. A distance of 19 bases separates the germline ends of V and J, which lose 5 bases and 4 bases respectively. The CDR3 spans 15 residues, from the cysteine through the phenylalanine. Of all the DNA, just the CDR3 is kept, 45 bases in frame from base 1. Amplification of TCR beta CDR3 regions was carried out from RNA transcripts. The TCR CDR3 was subjected to a first round of RT-PCR using the HTBI primer set and the Qiagen OneStep RT-PCR kit. Libraries were constructed in a second round of multiplex PCR, after which size selection and purification were carried out. Libraries were sequenced paired-end with 100 bp reads on an Illumina HiSeq2000. The authors' pipeline ran thus. SOAPnuke was used to process the raw data, with reads discarded if the reads contained adapters or uncalled bases, had a mean Phred below 15, or lacked an exact constant-primer or identifier match. High-quality paired reads were merged with COPE v1.2.5, and unique nucleotide sequences were defined as clonotypes. Clonotypes were aligned to IMGT TRBV, TRBD and TRBJ reference segments using MiTCR v1.1. Analysis was restricted to V-J combinations with a frequency above 0.0001, which covered roughly 99% of repertoires. A TCS score was defined as the ratio between F50 (clonal expansion) and ExV (chaos), using BLOSUM62-based TCRdist between CDR3 peptides within each V-J. Welch's t-statistics and random forest reduced fewer than 550 V-J features to 13, which were used in a naive Bayes classifier (R e1071). TCRdb passed the public sequencing reads through fastp at Q25 and MiXCR, retaining productive beta sequences. Entries are consolidated by CDR3 protein sequence, retaining the most common genes and DNA. The V and J calls and clone size are TCRdb's, not the authors'. The sample table shows around 340,000 distinct CDR3 sequences, and roughly 23% are seen once. The top ten clonotypes cover 50% of the sample.

Stable Graves' hyperthyroidism was defined as no progression to ophthalmopathy during 18 months of follow-up. Hyperthyroidism patients were aged 18 to 65 years and newly diagnosed, with disease duration of less than 2 months. Any patient with an uncontrolled infection, another autoimmune disease, pregnancy or lactation was excluded. Diagnoses relied on clinical symptoms, serum thyroxine and TRAb, thyroid ultrasound and orbital computed tomography. PBMCs were isolated from about 10 ml of fresh peripheral blood by Ficoll-Paque density gradient centrifugation. Total RNA was extracted with Trizol reagent, and quality was checked on an Agilent 2100 Bioanalyzer. The full study reports these points: In validation, the model predicted progression to ophthalmopathy a median of roughly 6.1 months before onset, with about 67% sensitivity and more than 72% specificity. Most expanded thyroid clonotypes (frequency above 0.001) were also found in blood, which suggests that blood repertoires may mirror thyroid immune responses. Sample size was not statistically predetermined, and investigators were not blinded to group allocation. A 13 V-J signature model separated ophthalmopathy from stable hyperthyroidism, with 87.88% sensitivity and 81.08% specificity in cross-validation and 80%/75% in testing.

Worth noting for this clonotype: There is no known antigen for this receptor. Per-nucleotide qualities are absent, and no much larger clonotype sits a single base away.

In this chain, TRBV20-1 is recombined with TRBJ2-3, with the D gene possibly TRBD1 or TRBD2, each one fitting 6 bases. This TCR was recovered from a woman aged 45-59 years with Graves' hyperthyroidism. The specimen was blood. CDR3 reads: CSAPTLGGGADTQYF. The nucleotide sequence is TGCAGTGCTCCAACCTTGGGGGGCGGTGCAGATACGCAGTATTTT.